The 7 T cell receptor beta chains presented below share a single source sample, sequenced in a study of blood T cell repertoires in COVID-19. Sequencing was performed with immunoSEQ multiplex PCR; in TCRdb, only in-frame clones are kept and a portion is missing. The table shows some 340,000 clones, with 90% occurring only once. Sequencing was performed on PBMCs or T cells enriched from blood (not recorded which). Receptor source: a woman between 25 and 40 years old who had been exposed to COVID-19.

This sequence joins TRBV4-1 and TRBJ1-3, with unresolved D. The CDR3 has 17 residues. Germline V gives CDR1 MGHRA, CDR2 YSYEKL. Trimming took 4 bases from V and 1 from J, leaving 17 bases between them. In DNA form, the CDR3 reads TGCGCCAGCAGCCTTCAGGCAGCCCAATCTTCTGGAAACACCATATATTTT. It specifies CASSLQAAQSSGNTIYF.

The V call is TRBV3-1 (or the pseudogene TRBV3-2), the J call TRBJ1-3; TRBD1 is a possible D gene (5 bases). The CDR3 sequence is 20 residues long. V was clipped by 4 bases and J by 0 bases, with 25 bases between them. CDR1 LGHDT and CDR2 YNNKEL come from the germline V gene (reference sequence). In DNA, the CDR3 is TGTGCCAGCAGCCCCGTCGGGGGAGGGCGAGGACTGTTCTCTGGAAACACCATATATTTT. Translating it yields CASSPVGGGRGLFSGNTIYF.

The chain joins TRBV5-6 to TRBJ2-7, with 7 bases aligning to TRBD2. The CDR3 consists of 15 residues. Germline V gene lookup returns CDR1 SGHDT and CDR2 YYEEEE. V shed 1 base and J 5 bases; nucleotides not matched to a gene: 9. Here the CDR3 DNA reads TGTGCCAGCAGCTTGTGGGTCGGGGGGAGGGACGAGCAGTACTTC. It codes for CASSLWVGGRDEQYF.

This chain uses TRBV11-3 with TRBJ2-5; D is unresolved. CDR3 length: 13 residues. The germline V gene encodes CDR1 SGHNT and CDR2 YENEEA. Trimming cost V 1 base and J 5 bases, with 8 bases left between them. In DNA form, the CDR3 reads TGTGCCAGCAGCTTAGGAGAACGGGAGACCCAGTACTTC. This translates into CASSLGERETQYF.

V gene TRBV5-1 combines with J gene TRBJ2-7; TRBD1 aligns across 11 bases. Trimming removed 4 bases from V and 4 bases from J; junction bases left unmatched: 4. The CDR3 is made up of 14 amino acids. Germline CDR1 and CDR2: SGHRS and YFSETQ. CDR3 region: CASSGTGGFYEQYF. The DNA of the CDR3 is TGCGCCAGCAGCGGGACAGGGGGTTTTTACGAGCAGTACTTC.

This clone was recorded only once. The CDR3 nucleotides are TGTGCCAGCTCATCGCGACAGGGGGCGGTTAACTATGGCTACACCTTC. Encoded protein: CASSSRQGAVNYGYTF. V and J are TRBV18 and TRBJ1-2; 10 nucleotides line up with TRBD1. This CDR3 has 16 residues. Trimming removed 5 bases from V and 1 base from J; junction bases left unmatched: 7. CDR1 and CDR2 (germline): KGHSH, LQKENI. The entire variable domain, with the rest obtained from reference TRBV18 and TRBJ1-2, is as follows: NAGVMQNPRHLVRRRGQEARLRCSPMKGHSHVYWYRQLPEEGLKFMVYLQKENIIDESGMPKERFSAEFPKEGPSILRIQQVVRGDSAAYFCASSSRQGAVNYGYTFGSGTRLTVV.

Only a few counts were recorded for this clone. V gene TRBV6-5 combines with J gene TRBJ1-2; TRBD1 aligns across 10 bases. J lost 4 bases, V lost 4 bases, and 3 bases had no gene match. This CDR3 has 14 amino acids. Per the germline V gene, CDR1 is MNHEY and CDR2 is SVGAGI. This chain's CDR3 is CASSWDRGPYGYTF. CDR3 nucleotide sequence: TGTGCCAGCAGTTGGGACAGGGGACCCTATGGCTACACCTTC.